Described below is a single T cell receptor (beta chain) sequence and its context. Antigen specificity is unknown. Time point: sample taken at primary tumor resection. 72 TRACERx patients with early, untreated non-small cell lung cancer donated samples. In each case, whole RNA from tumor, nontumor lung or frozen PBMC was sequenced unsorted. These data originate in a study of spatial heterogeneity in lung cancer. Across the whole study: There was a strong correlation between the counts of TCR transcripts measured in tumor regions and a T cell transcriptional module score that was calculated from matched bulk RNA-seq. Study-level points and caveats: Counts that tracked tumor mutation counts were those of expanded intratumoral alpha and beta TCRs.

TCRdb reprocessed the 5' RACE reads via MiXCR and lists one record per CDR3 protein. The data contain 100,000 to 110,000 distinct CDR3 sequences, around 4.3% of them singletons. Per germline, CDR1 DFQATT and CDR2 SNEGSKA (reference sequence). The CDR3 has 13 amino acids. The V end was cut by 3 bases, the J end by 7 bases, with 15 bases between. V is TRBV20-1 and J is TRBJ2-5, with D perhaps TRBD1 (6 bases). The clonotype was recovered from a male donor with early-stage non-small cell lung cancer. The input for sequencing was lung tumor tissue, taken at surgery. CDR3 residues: CSARTSGVGTQYF. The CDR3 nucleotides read TGCAGTGCTAGGACTTCAGGGGTCGGGACCCAGTACTTC.